This TCR beta chain appears in the sequencing data of a study of T cell responses to AZD1222 COVID-19 vaccine. The table came from immunoSEQ multiplex PCR; TCRdb's copy has only in-frame clones and leaves some out. Of about 99,000 clones in the sample, roughly 90% were seen once. In the case of this clone: Its antigen is currently unknown.

V was pared by 4 bases and J by 3 bases, with 19 bases between. This CDR3 has 16 residues. In germline, CDR1 is SGDLS, CDR2 YYNGEE. Findings and limits, study-wide: Increases in Spike-specific TCR breadth and depth were seen after two AZD1222 doses. There were mostly white British donors and more females than males, and clonal diversity was possibly underestimated.

Whether given at about 4 or about 12 weeks, second doses were pooled. The genes are TRBV9 and TRBJ2-5; maybe TRBD2 (7 bases). This clonotype was obtained from an adult who received the AZD1222 COVID-19 vaccine. This specimen consisted of peripheral blood, obtained 28 days after the second AZD1222 dose. The CDR3, as DNA: TGTGCCAGCAGCCTGGGGGGGGGCATTTTTAAAGAGACCCAGTACTTC. This gives the protein CASSLGGGIFKETQYF.